The 8 T cell receptor beta chains below were found in one sample sequenced in a study of blood T cells in healthy people across ages. Combining a sample-barcoded 5' primer with a J-beta primer mix, a second PCR ran for 7 to 11 cycles. TCRdb reprocessed the 5' RACE reads with MiXCR, giving one entry per CDR3 protein. The table lists around 650,000 distinct CDR3 sequences, approximately 40% of them singletons, with around 32% in the top ten. What was sequenced was blood. The receptors come from a man of 80 years or more in good health.

This clonotype was counted between two and nine times. This chain uses TRBV20-1 with TRBJ2-3, with 10 bases that match TRBD1. This CDR3 comprises 14 residues. Germline trimming cut 5 bases from V and 6 bases from J; bases unmatched to any gene: 8. Germline CDR1 is DFQATT and CDR2 is SNEGSKA (reference sequence). CDR3 sequence (DNA): TGCAGTGCTCACGCCGGGACAGGGGTTGATACGCAGTATTTT. Its translation: CSAHAGTGVDTQYF.

With respect to this clonotype: This clone may be a read error of a much larger clone one base away. This chain uses TRBV12-3 or TRBV12-4 with TRBJ2-3; no firm D call. The CDR3 covers 14 residues. Trimming shortened V by 3 bases and J by 1 base, and 8 bases separated the two germline ends. The CDR3 DNA reads TGTGCCAGCAGTTTCTCGGTCCGCACAGATACGCAGTATTTT. Translating it yields CASSFSVRTDTQYF.

A note on this clonotype: A clone one base away is much larger, so this may be a read error. J is TRBJ2-1 and V is TRBV4-3, with unresolved D. The CDR3 loop spans 16 amino acids. Per the germline V gene, CDR1 is LGHNA and CDR2 is YSLEER. CDR3: CASSQDPGSTYDEQFF. Here the CDR3 DNA reads TGCGCCAGCAGCCAAGATCCGGGTTCAACCTACGATGAGCAGTTCTTC.

This clonotype was seen a handful of times. This sequence joins TRBV12-3 or TRBV12-4 and TRBJ2-1; possibly TRBD2 for D (5 bases). Trimming removed 7 bases from V and 8 bases from J, with 21 bases in between. The CDR3 spans 15 residues. The CDR3: CASTPWEGSRDEQFF. CDR3 in DNA: TGTGCCAGCACCCCTTGGGAAGGGAGTCGGGATGAGCAGTTCTTC.

J is TRBJ2-5 and V is TRBV4-2; 10 bases fit TRBD1. Germline loops: CDR1 LGHNA, CDR2 YNFKEQ. The V gene end was trimmed by 1 base and the J gene end by 5 bases; junction bases not matched to a gene: 10. The length of the CDR3 is 17 residues. CDR3 sequence reads: CASSQVLMDRGIETQYF. The CDR3 DNA sequence: TGTGCCAGCAGCCAAGTTCTCATGGACAGGGGGATCGAGACCCAGTACTTC.

In its sample, this clonotype was seen a few times. The chain has TRBV4-2 and TRBJ2-5, with D maybe TRBD1 (7 bases). CDR1 LGHNA and CDR2 YNFKEQ come from the germline V gene. The CDR3 contains 17 residues. The germline V and J ends were trimmed by 1 base and 7 bases, with 22 bases remaining between them. The CDR3 coding sequence is TGTGCCAGCAGCCAAGCCGCCGGGACATCAGGGGGAGGGACCCAGTACTTC. Translation: CASSQAAGTSGGGTQYF.

This chain joins TRBV12-3 or TRBV12-4 and TRBJ1-4, with D possibly matching TRBD1 (5 bases). The CDR3 sequence is 14 residues long. The germline V and J ends were trimmed by 2 bases and 6 bases, with 10 bases remaining between them. The CDR3 DNA reads as TGTGCCAGCAGTTTAAGGCAGGGCCATGAAAAACTGTTTTTT. Translation gives CASSLRQGHEKLFF.

This clonotype appeared a few times. The chain joins TRBV4-3 to TRBJ2-5; D is tentatively TRBD1 or TRBD2 (5 bases each). V was clipped by 0 bases and J by 2 bases, with 13 bases between them. CDR1 and CDR2 from the germline V gene are LGHNA and YSLEER. This CDR3 spans 16 amino acids. CDR3 DNA: TGCGCCAGCAGCCAAGATCAAGTCTGGGGGCAAGAGACCCAGTACTTC. Amino acid sequence: CASSQDQVWGQETQYF.